Presented here are 21 T cell receptor beta chains from one specimen sequenced in a study of blood T cell repertoires in COVID-19. The data were produced by immunoSEQ multiplex PCR, yet TCRdb's version contains in-frame clones alone and is incomplete. The table shows 150,000 to 160,000 clones, with roughly 80% occurring only once. The specimen was peripheral blood. These receptors all come from a woman in her fifties or sixties with acute or convalescent COVID-19.

This clone has just one count. The chain recombines TRBV27 with TRBJ1-5; no clear D gene. Between the trimmed V and J ends, which lost 5 bases and 4 bases, there was a span of 15 bases. CDR1 and CDR2 (germline): MNHEY, SMNVEV (reference sequence). CDR3 length: 15 residues. CDR3 DNA: TGTGCCAGCAGTCCCGACCACCCGGGGAATCAGCCCCAGCATTTT. This encodes CASSPDHPGNQPQHF.

The chain has TRBV6-5 and TRBJ2-3; D remains ambiguous. The CDR3 runs to 15 residues. The V end was cut by 5 bases, the J end by 1 base, with 13 bases between. The germline V gene has CDR1 MNHEY and CDR2 SVGAGI. CDR3 sequence reads: CASSRVVRGTDTQYF. For the CDR3, the DNA is TGTGCCAGCAGTCGAGTGGTCCGGGGCACAGATACGCAGTATTTT.

The chain is built from TRBV5-1 and TRBJ1-4; D is perhaps TRBD1 (6 bases). The CDR3 is made up of 14 amino acids. The germline V gene encodes CDR1 SGHRS and CDR2 YFSETQ. The ends were cut back, 0 bases at V and 7 bases at J, with 10 bases in the middle. CDR3 sequence (DNA): TGCGCCAGCAGCTTGGTTCAGGGGAGTGAAAAACTGTTTTTT. Translating it yields CASSLVQGSEKLFF.

The chain employs TRBV4-2 and TRBJ1-6; a weak D match, TRBD1 (6 bases). Trimming stripped 4 bases from V and 7 bases from J, with 11 bases between. The CDR3 has 14 residues. CDR1 and CDR2 from the germline V gene are LGHNA and YNFKEQ. For the CDR3, the DNA is TGTGCCAGCAGCCTACAGGGTGGGAATTCACCCCTCCACTTT. Translated: CASSLQGGNSPLHF.

The gene calls are TRBV6-1 and TRBJ2-7, with 8 bases identical to TRBD1. Germline lookup yields CDR1 MNHNS and CDR2 SASEGT. The J segment lost 3 bases and the V segment lost 0 bases, leaving 7 bases of the junction unmatched. The CDR3 spans 16 residues. CDR3 protein: CASSEALGTGFYEQYV. The CDR3 DNA follows: TGTGCCAGCAGTGAAGCGCTAGGGACAGGCTTCTACGAGCAGTACGTC.

The chain recombines TRBV7-3 with TRBJ2-2; 10 bases map to TRBD1. This CDR3 contains 16 residues. Germline CDR1 and CDR2: SGHTA and FQGTGA. V dropped 5 bases and J dropped 6; count of bases not matched to a gene: 9. In DNA form, the CDR3 reads TGTGCCAGCAGCGCTACGGGACAGGGGTTACCCGGGGAGCTGTTTTTT. This gives the protein CASSATGQGLPGELFF.

This clone was observed a few times. The rearrangement links TRBV6-5 to TRBJ2-2; D gene unclear. The length of the CDR3 is 15 residues. V was trimmed by 10 bases and J by 0 bases, leaving 15 bases between them. Looked up from germline, CDR1 is MNHEY and CDR2 is SVGAGI. This CDR3 is CAIQTDPPNTGELFF. CDR3 DNA: TGTGCCATCCAGACTGATCCACCGAACACCGGGGAGCTGTTTTTT.

The chain links TRBV6-5 to TRBJ2-6, with 7 bases that match TRBD1. The CDR3 has 15 residues. V gave up 10 bases and J gave up 4 bases; unmatched junction bases: 10. Germline values: CDR1 MNHEY, CDR2 SVGAGI. The DNA of the CDR3 is TGTGCCATAGGGACAGTGAGTTGGGGGGCCAACGTCCTGACTTTC. This codes for CAIGTVSWGANVLTF.

This clone was observed once. The rearrangement joins TRBV7-2 to TRBJ2-3; 8 positions match TRBD1. Trimming took 1 base from V and 1 from J; bases not matched to a gene: 4. This CDR3 has 16 residues. Germline CDR1 is SGHTA and CDR2 is FQGNSA. The CDR3 here is CASSLGPGQGTDTQYF. CDR3 coding DNA: TGTGCCAGCAGCTTAGGTCCGGGACAGGGCACAGATACGCAGTATTTT.

This chain links TRBV27 with TRBJ1-1, with D maybe TRBD1 (6 bases). In germline, CDR1 is MNHEY, CDR2 SMNVEV (reference sequence). With 4 bases removed from V and 1 base from J, the gap between germline ends came to 10 bases. The CDR3 has 14 residues. The CDR3 loop reads CASSSRTENTEAFF. The DNA for the CDR3 is TGTGCCAGCAGTTCCCGGACAGAGAACACTGAAGCTTTCTTT.

This clone appeared a single time. CDR3 in amino acids: CASSQGSSYTGELFF. The DNA for the CDR3 is TGTGCCAGCAGCCAGGGTAGCAGTTACACCGGGGAGCTGTTTTTT. The gene calls are TRBV3-1 (or the pseudogene TRBV3-2) and TRBJ2-2, with no clear D. V was clipped by 3 bases and J by 3 bases, with 11 bases between them. The CDR3 totals 15 residues. Germline V gene data show CDR1 as LGHDT and CDR2 as YNNKEL (reference sequence).

The genes are TRBV18 and TRBJ2-7; unclear D gene. The V gene lost 3 bases and the J gene lost 0 bases, with 6 bases spanning the gap. This CDR3 is built from 13 residues. The germline V gene encodes CDR1 KGHSH and CDR2 LQKENI. For the CDR3, the DNA is TGTGCCAGCTCACCGGGCAGCTCCTACGAGCAGTACTTC. Translation gives CASSPGSSYEQYF.

The genes are TRBV6-5 and TRBJ1-2; perhaps TRBD1 as D (5 bases). The CDR3 is 11 residues long. V dropped 2 bases and J dropped 8 bases, with 6 bases sitting between them. Germline V lookup: CDR1 MNHEY, CDR2 SVGAGI. The CDR3, as DNA: TGTGCCAGCAGTTACGGGGGGGGCTACACCTTC. It translates to CASSYGGGYTF.

This sequence joins TRBV27 and TRBJ2-1; no definite D call. CDR3 length equals 13 residues. Trimming removed 3 bases at V and 1 base at J, with 4 bases between. Germline CDR1 and CDR2: MNHEY and SMNVEV (reference sequence). The CDR3: CASSLRSYNEQFF. The CDR3 bases are TGTGCCAGCAGTTTGCGTTCCTACAATGAGCAGTTCTTC.

The gene calls are TRBV19 and TRBJ1-1; weak D call: TRBD1 (5 bases). The CDR3 has 14 residues. V shed 9 bases and J shed 7 bases, with 21 bases lying between them. CDR1 and CDR2 (germline): LNHDA, SQIVND (reference sequence). The CDR3 is CASREGRANGEAFF. The CDR3 bases are TGTGCCAGCAGGGAGGGACGGGCAAATGGTGAAGCTTTCTTT.

V gene TRBV7-2 combines with J gene TRBJ1-2; D gene uncertain. Germline CDR1 reads SGHTA; CDR2 reads FQGNSA. V was cut by 5 bases and J by 2 bases, with 15 bases left in between. The CDR3 is made up of 15 amino acids. The CDR3: CASSPYQTGNYGYTF. CDR3 in DNA: TGTGCCAGCAGCCCTTACCAGACGGGGAACTATGGCTACACCTTC.

This chain links TRBV28 with TRBJ2-1; weak D call: TRBD2 (5 bases). Germline CDR1 MDHEN, CDR2 SYDVKM. The CDR3 sequence is 15 residues long. Trimming stripped 8 bases from V and 7 bases from J, with 21 bases between. The chain's CDR3 is CASWALGPGINEQFF. CDR3 DNA: TGTGCCAGCTGGGCATTGGGTCCCGGGATAAATGAGCAGTTCTTC. The variable domain in full, completed from reference TRBV28 and TRBJ2-1, reads DVKVTQSSRYLVKRTGEKVFLECVQDMDHENMFWYRQDPGLGLRLIYFSYDVKMKEKGDIPEGYSVSREKKERFSLILESASTNQTSMYLCASWALGPGINEQFFGPGTRLTVL.

This rearrangement joins TRBV28 to TRBJ1-2, with D possibly matching TRBD1 (5 bases). Germline loops: CDR1 MDHEN, CDR2 SYDVKM. Trimming took 2 bases from V and 2 from J, leaving 12 bases between them. CDR3 length: 15 amino acids. CDR3 DNA: TGTGCCAGCAGTTTAGGGGGGGAGGGAAACTATGGCTACACCTTC. Amino acids: CASSLGGEGNYGYTF.

V gene TRBV25-1 combines with J gene TRBJ1-2; D possibly corresponds to TRBD1 (6 bases). V lost 3 bases, J lost 0 bases, and 11 bases lay in between. The CDR3 loop spans 15 amino acids. Per germline, CDR1 MGHDK and CDR2 SYGVNS. The DNA for the CDR3 is TGTGCCAGCAGTGATCCACAGGGAGCTAACTATGGCTACACCTTC. Translation: CASSDPQGANYGYTF.

This sequence joins TRBV19 and TRBJ2-1, with 10 bases matching TRBD2. Germline-derived CDR1 and CDR2 are LNHDA and SQIVND (reference sequence). The CDR3 length is 15 residues. The V segment lost 6 bases and the J segment 2 bases; nucleotides outside the gene matches: 4. The CDR3 loop is CASSLSGGAYNEQFF. The CDR3 DNA reads TGTGCCAGTAGCCTAAGCGGGGGGGCCTACAATGAGCAGTTCTTC. The full variable domain, with the rest looked up from reference TRBV19 and TRBJ2-1, is DGGITQSPKYLFRKEGQNVTLSCEQNLNHDAMYWYRQDPGQGLRLIYYSQIVNDFQKGDIAEGYSVSREKKESFPLTVTSAQKNPTAFYLCASSLSGGAYNEQFFGPGTRLTVL.

The chain recombines TRBV6-1 with TRBJ2-1; TRBD2 matches 9 bases. In germline, CDR1 is MNHNS, CDR2 SASEGT. The CDR3 totals 15 residues. The junction had 7 bases not matched to a gene; V was cut back by 3 bases and J by 7 bases. The CDR3 spells CASSEGRGGQNEQFF. For the CDR3, the DNA is TGTGCCAGCAGTGAGGGGCGGGGGGGCCAGAATGAGCAGTTCTTC.